These 17 T cell receptor beta chains share one sample of origin, sequenced in a study of blood T cell repertoires in COVID-19. Using immunoSEQ multiplex PCR, the repertoire was profiled, and TCRdb retains in-frame clones only, with some absent. Of approximately 190,000 clones listed, 70% to 90% are singletons. The material sequenced was peripheral blood. The source is a woman between 35 and 50 years old who had recovered from COVID-19.

The chain carries TRBV19 and TRBJ2-3, with D tentatively TRBD2 (6 bases). The V and J ends lost 0 bases and 5 bases respectively, with 27 bases between them. This CDR3 comprises 20 residues. Germline CDR1 is LNHDA and CDR2 is SQIVND (reference sequence). DNA for the CDR3: TGTGCCAGTAGTATAGATAGGAGCGCTGGACTTAGCCTGGGGGGAGATACGCAGTATTTT. It encodes CASSIDRSAGLSLGGDTQYF.

The V call is TRBV24-1, the J call TRBJ1-1; possibly TRBD1 for D (6 bases). The CDR3 is 14 residues long. V lost 4 bases and J 6 bases, leaving 14 bases between the germline ends. Germline V gives CDR1 KGHDR, CDR2 SFDVKD. CDR3 sequence reads: CATSDDTGIAEAFF. The CDR3 DNA follows: TGTGCCACCAGTGACGATACAGGGATTGCTGAAGCTTTCTTT.

The rearrangement links TRBV5-1 to TRBJ1-1; no clear D. V was cut by 4 bases and J by 1 base, with 14 bases left in between. There are 15 residues in the CDR3. Germline V gives CDR1 SGHRS, CDR2 YFSETQ. The CDR3 loop reads CASSRTRAENTEAFF. DNA of the CDR3: TGCGCCAGCAGCCGAACCCGTGCGGAGAACACTGAAGCTTTCTTT.

The V and J genes are TRBV6-1 and TRBJ1-5; D is ambiguous. Trimming pared 2 bases from V and 0 bases from J, leaving 2 bases between. CDR3 length equals 13 residues. Germline-derived CDR1 and CDR2 are MNHNS and SASEGT. The CDR3 reads CASSELSNQPQHF. Here the CDR3 DNA reads TGTGCCAGCAGTGAACTTAGCAATCAGCCCCAGCATTTT.

This chain links TRBV7-9 with TRBJ2-7, with D perhaps TRBD2 (5 bases). CDR1 is SEHNR, CDR2 FQNEAQ, per germline (reference sequence). The CDR3 totals 15 residues. The germline V and J ends were trimmed by 5 bases and 2 bases, with 16 bases remaining between them. Written as DNA, the CDR3 is TGTGCCAGCAGCCATCCAGCGGCCGGGACCTACGAGCAGTACTTC. It yields the protein CASSHPAAGTYEQYF.

The rearrangement links TRBV30 to TRBJ2-3; TRBD1 might be the D (7 bases). V was shortened by 0 bases and J by 4 bases, with 14 bases between the two germline ends. The germline CDR1 and CDR2 sequences are GTSNPN and SVGIG (reference sequence). The CDR3 is made up of 15 amino acids. The CDR3 protein is CAWSVRGARADTQYF. In DNA form, the CDR3 reads TGTGCCTGGAGTGTCAGGGGGGCTCGAGCAGATACGCAGTATTTT.

V and J are TRBV3-1 (or the pseudogene TRBV3-2) and TRBJ1-5, with TRBD1 matching over 7 bases. The V segment lost 0 bases and the J segment 7 bases; nucleotides outside the gene matches: 6. The CDR3 is 15 amino acids. The germline gives CDR1 LGHDT, CDR2 YNNKEL (reference sequence). The CDR3 region has the DNA TGTGCCAGCAGCCAAGACGACCAGGGGGACCAGCCCCAGCATTTT. Translated, it gives CASSQDDQGDQPQHF.

V and J are TRBV30 and TRBJ1-4; D is perhaps TRBD1 (5 bases). Germline lookup yields CDR1 GTSNPN and CDR2 SVGIG (reference sequence). The CDR3 covers 13 residues. Trimming removed 2 bases at V and 6 bases at J, with 10 bases between. The CDR3 reads CAWSPGVYEKLFF. CDR3 nucleotides: TGTGCCTGGAGTCCGGGGGTCTATGAAAAACTGTTTTTT.

The rearrangement uses TRBV27 and TRBJ2-1; 9 bases are a match to TRBD2. Germline CDR1 reads MNHEY; CDR2 reads SMNVEV (reference sequence). V trimming: 2 bases; J trimming: 7 bases; junction bases outside the gene matches: 12. The CDR3 consists of 17 residues. The CDR3 here is CASSLRDHLAGVNEQFF. CDR3 DNA sequence: TGTGCCAGCAGTTTACGCGACCACTTAGCGGGAGTGAATGAGCAGTTCTTC.

J is TRBJ2-2 and V is TRBV7-2, with unresolved D. Germline values: CDR1 SGHTA, CDR2 FQGNSA. The V end was cut by 11 bases, the J end by 1 base, with 14 bases between. This CDR3 has 14 residues. This CDR3 is CASPRAGNTGELFF. DNA of the CDR3: TGTGCCTCCCCTCGTGCAGGGAACACCGGGGAGCTGTTTTTT.

J is TRBJ2-3 and V is TRBV14; no reliable D call. The CDR3 runs to 16 residues. From germline, CDR1 is SGHDN and CDR2 FVKESK. Trimming shortened V by 4 bases and J by 2 bases, and 16 bases separated the two germline ends. As DNA, the CDR3 is TGTGCCAGCAGCCTCCTCGGTCCGCCCCACACAGATACGCAGTATTTT. This translates into CASSLLGPPHTDTQYF.

J is TRBJ2-1 and V is TRBV6-5; 11 nucleotides align to TRBD1. This CDR3 is 15 amino acids long. The germline gives CDR1 MNHEY, CDR2 SVGAGI. The ends lost 3 bases at V and 8 bases at J; junction bases unmatched: 6. The DNA of the CDR3 is TGTGCCAGCAGTTATCGGGACAGGGGGTTGTATGAGCAGTTCTTC. This gives the protein CASSYRDRGLYEQFF.

This chain joins TRBV6-1 and TRBJ2-3; the D gene is possibly TRBD1 (6 bases). V dropped 1 base and J dropped 3 bases, with 14 bases sitting between them. Germline V lookup: CDR1 MNHNS, CDR2 SASEGT. This CDR3 contains 16 residues. CDR3 bases: TGTGCCAGCAGTGAAGATCGAACAGGGTTAACAGATACGCAGTATTTT. The encoded protein is CASSEDRTGLTDTQYF.

This chain links TRBV5-8 with TRBJ1-2; TRBD1 agrees at 9 bases. From germline, CDR1 is SGHTS and CDR2 YDEGEE. The CDR3 totals 16 residues. Unmatched junction bases numbered 5, after V lost 0 bases and J lost 2 bases. Here the CDR3 reads CASSLDRGLGNYGYTF. The CDR3 DNA sequence: TGTGCCAGCAGCTTGGACAGGGGGCTGGGGAACTATGGCTACACCTTC.

The chain employs TRBV3-1 (or the pseudogene TRBV3-2) and TRBJ1-1; possible D gene TRBD1, 5 bases. V shed 4 bases and J shed 4 bases, with 13 bases lying between them. Germline CDR1 reads LGHDT; CDR2 reads YNNKEL (reference sequence). The CDR3 sequence is 14 residues long. As DNA, the CDR3 is TGTGCCAGCAGCCGAGCCCCCGGGGGCACTGAAGCTTTCTTT. It codes for CASSRAPGGTEAFF.

The chain combines TRBV3-1 (or the pseudogene TRBV3-2) with TRBJ1-2; possibly TRBD1 for D (5 bases). The length of the CDR3 is 14 residues. V was clipped by 4 bases and J by 7 bases, with 16 bases between them. From germline, CDR1 is LGHDT and CDR2 YNNKEL (reference sequence). This CDR3 is CASSRQDIGFGYTF. The DNA of the CDR3 is TGTGCCAGCAGCCGTCAGGACATCGGATTTGGCTACACCTTC.

This sequence joins TRBV12-2 and TRBJ1-1. TRBV12-2 is given as a pseudogene. The CDR3 has 17 residues. CDR3 nucleotides: TGTGCAAGTCGCTCACGCGGGGGACTTCAAATGAACACTGAAGCTTTCTTT. Translation gives CASRSRGGLQMNTEAFF.